The source of this T cell receptor beta chain is a study of OX40 agonist ivuxolimab in advanced cancers. Data came from immunoSEQ multiplex PCR; TCRdb stores just in-frame clones and leaves some out. The sample has roughly 80,000 clones; over 85% are singletons. Trimming cost V 0 bases and J 6 bases; bases outside gene matches: 5. Germline values: CDR1 PRHDT, CDR2 FYEKMQ (reference sequence). The CDR3 consists of 16 residues. The chain joins TRBV13 to TRBJ2-1; TRBD2 aligns across 10 bases. The specimen comprised CD4+ or CD8+ T cells sorted from blood, sampled in a trial of the OX40 agonist ivuxolimab. The sequence derives from an adult with an advanced solid tumor such as melanoma, head and neck, liver or kidney cancer. The DNA of the CDR3 is TGTGCCAGCAGCTTAGGGAGCGGGGGGGCAATCAATGAGCAGTTCTTC. Translating it yields CASSLGSGGAINEQFF.